This T cell receptor beta chain is from a study of a mutant IDH1 vaccine in newly diagnosed glioma. The wider study: Among treated patients, around 60% were male and roughly 38% female, and mean age was approximately 40 years.

Time point specified: week 47, end of study. Each dose delivered 300 ug of mutant IDH1 20-mer peptide subcutaneously with imiquimod. There are 13 residues in the CDR3. The germline V gene encodes CDR1 SGHNT and CDR2 YYREEE (reference sequence). The V gene lost 0 bases and the J gene lost 2 bases, with 5 bases spanning the gap. Repertoires were generated with immunoSEQ multiplex PCR, while TCRdb's copy carries only in-frame clones and drops some. The table lists about 34,000 clones, around nine tenths of them singletons. This clone was detected only once. Its antigen remains unknown. The chain employs TRBV5-4 and TRBJ1-1; no firm D call. The sample here was PBMCs, taken from a glioma patient whose treatment included an IDH1 peptide vaccine. This TCR was sampled from a woman aged 40 to 50 with glioma. CDR3 amino acids: CASSLAPNTEAFF. The CDR3 nucleotides are TGTGCCAGCAGCTTGGCCCCAAACACTGAAGCTTTCTTT.